This T cell receptor (beta chain) was observed in a study of read filtering for tumor transcriptome and immune sequencing. Study-wide background: By R-ISS, stages I, II and III held roughly 8, 16 and 7 patients. RNA-seq yielded only about 75 to 1,400 TCR reads, IR-seq about 4 to 10.27 million.

This library used 300 to 450 ng RNA and molecular barcoded adaptors spanning alpha/delta and beta/gamma chains. TCRdb itself ran the reads through MiXCR, one entry per CDR3 protein. The table includes about 41,000 distinct CDR3 sequences, around an eighth detected once. This clonotype was picked up many times. Its antigen is still unknown. Findings of the study overall: In IR-seq, single-read clonotypes were around 80% of clonotypes but 3.5% to 4% of reads. IR-seq and RNA-seq agreed better without single-read clonotypes.

CDR1 and CDR2 (germline): MDHEN, SYDVKM. Trimming removed 6 bases from V and 5 bases from J; junction bases left unmatched: 6. This CDR3 comprises 14 residues. Material for sequencing was a population of CD138-negative cells sorted from bone marrow. The chain is built from TRBV28 and TRBJ2-7; 11 bases fit TRBD1. The sequence was obtained from a donor at least 40 years old with multiple myeloma. The CDR3 protein is CASSLDRGRNEQYF. The CDR3 DNA is TGTGCCAGCAGCCTGGACAGGGGGCGGAACGAGCAGTACTTC.